A selection of T cell receptor beta chains follows, all from one sample in a study of blood T cell repertoires in COVID-19. Assay: immunoSEQ multiplex PCR; the TCRdb copy retains only in-frame clones and omits some. Of some 280,000 clones in the sample, 80% to 90% were seen once. The specimen sequenced was peripheral blood. These receptors were taken from a woman under 40 with active or convalescent COVID-19. CDR3s include the opening cysteine and the closing phenylalanine or tryptophan. Fields, in order: J gene, V gene, clone size, D gene, CDR3 protein, CDR3 DNA. The D gene is left open where the match is weak. Some rows mark clone size as missing; the rest say once, few, many or name a class of expanded clone.

TRBJ1-1 | TRBV30 | once | NA | CASDLGALNTEAFF | TGTGCCTCAGATCTTGGGGCTCTGAACACTGAAGCTTTCTTT
TRBJ1-6 | TRBV28 | few | TRBD1 | CASSNRQGSYNSPLHF | TGTGCCAGCAGTAACAGACAGGGTTCCTATAATTCACCCCTCCACTTT
TRBJ1-5 | TRBV16 | NA | TRBD1 | CASTRILTGTVSNQPQHF | TGTGCCAGCACCAGGATTCTTACTGGGACAGTTAGCAATCAGCCCCAGCATTTT
TRBJ2-3 | TRBV5-1 | NA | TRBD2 | CASSQRKTSGGKDTQYF | TGCGCCAGCAGCCAGAGAAAGACTAGCGGGGGAAAAGATACGCAGTATTTT
TRBJ1-3 | TRBV11-1 | NA | NA | CASSQGLSGNTIYF | TGTGCCAGCAGCCAGGGTCTCTCTGGAAACACCATATATTTT
TRBJ2-7 | TRBV18 | NA | TRBD1 | CASSTETGSYEQYF | TGTGCCAGCTCAACAGAGACAGGGTCCTACGAGCAGTACTTC
TRBJ1-5 | TRBV10-3 | NA | TRBD1 | CAISGEVGGQPQHF | TGTGCCATCAGTGGGGAGGTAGGGGGCCAGCCCCAGCATTTT
TRBJ1-2 | TRBV7-9 | once | NA | CASSLATGSNIYGYTF | TGTGCCAGCAGCTTAGCTACAGGATCAAACATCTATGGCTACACCTTC
TRBJ2-3 | TRBV19 | NA | TRBD2 | CASGGGRKPDTQYF | TGTGCCTCGGGAGGGGGTCGTAAACCAGATACGCAGTATTTT
TRBJ2-5 | TRBV5-1 | once | TRBD1 | CASSFGQGWQETQYF | TGCGCCAGCAGCTTCGGACAGGGGTGGCAAGAGACCCAGTACTTC
TRBJ2-7 | TRBV27 | NA | NA | CASSHPDSYEQYF | TGTGCCAGCAGTCATCCAGACTCCTACGAGCAGTACTTC
TRBJ1-2 | TRBV28 | few | NA | CASSPNRVDYGYTF | TGTGCCAGCAGTCCCAACAGGGTTGACTATGGCTACACCTTC
TRBJ1-5 | TRBV13 | NA | NA | CASSLRGVNQPQHF | TGTGCCAGCAGCTTACGCGGGGTAAATCAGCCCCAGCATTTT
TRBJ2-1 | TRBV5-1 | NA | NA | CASSLEGLLRSYNEQFF | TGCGCCAGCAGCTTGGAGGGACTCCTGCGGTCCTACAATGAGCAGTTCTTC
TRBJ2-5 | TRBV5-4 | NA | TRBD2 | CASSFGGGQETQYF | TGTGCCAGCAGCTTTGGGGGGGGACAAGAGACCCAGTACTTC
TRBJ2-7 | TRBV11-3 | NA | TRBD1 | CASSLGDRWNEQYF | TGTGCCAGCAGCCTAGGGGACAGGTGGAACGAGCAGTACTTC
TRBJ2-7 | TRBV6-1 | NA | NA | CASSELESGAYEQYF | TGTGCCAGCAGTGAACTAGAGAGCGGAGCCTACGAGCAGTACTTC
TRBJ1-1 | TRBV6-2/TRBV6-3 | few | NA | CASSLAETTEAFF | TGTGCCAGCAGCCTAGCCGAGACCACTGAAGCTTTCTTT
TRBJ2-3 | TRBV28 | NA | NA | CASSPTGWGADTQYF | TGTGCCAGCAGTCCGACAGGGTGGGGGGCAGATACGCAGTATTTT
TRBJ2-3 | TRBV4-3 | NA | TRBD1 | CASSQVRDRVTDTQYF | TGCGCCAGCAGCCAAGTCAGGGACAGGGTGACAGATACGCAGTATTTT
TRBJ2-7 | TRBV5-1 | NA | TRBD1 | CASSLRGQGYEQYF | TGCGCCAGCAGCTTGAGGGGACAGGGCTACGAGCAGTACTTC
TRBJ2-5 | TRBV7-6 | NA | NA | CASSFQGETQYF | TGTGCCAGCAGCTTCCAGGGGGAGACCCAGTACTTC
TRBJ1-1 | TRBV18 | once | TRBD1 | CASSTTGGQWTEAFF | TGTGCCAGCTCCACAACTGGGGGACAGTGGACTGAAGCTTTCTTT
TRBJ1-2 | TRBV6-5 | NA | TRBD1 | CASSWLDRGYGYTF | TGTGCCAGCAGTTGGCTGGACAGGGGCTATGGCTACACCTTC
TRBJ2-7 | TRBV27 | NA | TRBD1 | CASSTGVLDEQYF | TGTGCCAGCAGCACAGGGGTTCTCGACGAGCAGTACTTC
TRBJ1-1 | TRBV19 | NA | NA | CASSAPSIIGDTEAFF | TGTGCCAGTAGTGCCCCCTCGATTATCGGGGACACTGAAGCTTTCTTT
TRBJ1-3 | TRBV2 | NA | NA | CASRADSNTIYF | TGTGCCAGCAGAGCGGACTCAAACACCATATATTTT
TRBJ1-6 | TRBV7-2 | NA | NA | CASSISSGNSPLHF | TGTGCCAGCAGTATCTCCTCGGGGAATTCACCCCTCCACTTT